The following is a T cell receptor beta chain sequence with its context. The authors' processing: How many nucleated cells were present was estimated from reference gene primer amplification. The data were produced by immunoSEQ multiplex PCR, yet TCRdb's version contains in-frame clones alone and is incomplete. The D gene and trimming were derived from the DNA, and the V and J assignments and clone size from that table. The sample has about 200,000 clones; 80% are singletons. Germline-derived CDR1 and CDR2 are SNHLY and FYNNEI. The CDR3 spans 13 residues. V lost 8 bases and J lost 0, with 10 bases in between. The data stem from a study of blood T cell repertoires in COVID-19. About the study: From the United States, Italy and Spain came samples of acute and convalescent COVID-19. Nucleic acid was either cDNA or gDNA, and it came from T cells, B-cell-depleted T cells, or PBMCs.

The sequence was obtained from a woman aged 70 to 79 with acute or convalescent COVID-19. Specimen: peripheral blood. V gene TRBV2 combines with J gene TRBJ1-1, with a tentative D call TRBD1 (6 bases). CDR3 nucleotide sequence: TGTGCCAGCGAACAGGGAGTGAACACTGAAGCTTTCTTT. Protein: CASEQGVNTEAFF.